This TCR beta chain comes out of a study of cytotoxic CD8 clonotypes in ibrutinib-treated CLL. Study summary: Researchers reported approximately twelve relapsed/refractory and about 14 treatment-naive patients, about 17 of them IGHV unmutated. Specimens for response were gathered following a median around a year of therapy, spanning 6 to 36.

CDR3 length equals 16 residues. Trimming left V 1 base short and J 6 bases short, with 18 bases between. Germline assignment: CDR1 SGHTA and CDR2 FQGTGA. The table came from immunoSEQ multiplex PCR; TCRdb's copy has only in-frame clones and leaves some out. This table has about 160,000 clones, roughly four fifths appearing once. The sequence was obtained from a human donor with chronic lymphocytic leukemia. The sample here was PBMCs, taken after 24 months of ibrutinib treatment. This chain connects TRBV7-3 to TRBJ2-5; D ambiguous. This CDR3 reads CASSLSGVGGGKTQYF. CDR3 DNA: TGTGCCAGCAGCTTAAGTGGTGTTGGCGGTGGAAAGACCCAGTACTTC.